What follows describes a single TCR beta chain. Original analysis: Estimated nucleated cell counts came from reference gene primer amplification. The repertoire was sequenced with immunoSEQ multiplex PCR; TCRdb's copy has only in-frame clones and lacks some. Clonal size and the V and J genes are those of that table, whereas D and trimming came from the DNA. The table has about 42,000 clones, around four fifths seen once. From germline, CDR1 is MDHEN and CDR2 SYDVKM. Trimming at V came to 5 bases and at J to 4 bases, leaving 8 bases not matched to a gene. This CDR3 is built from 16 residues. The source of the sample is a study of blood T cell repertoires in COVID-19. Across the study: From T cells, B-cell-depleted T cells, or PBMCs came the material, which was cDNA or gDNA.

The specimen sequenced was peripheral blood. This chain connects TRBV28 to TRBJ1-1, with 12 bases aligning to TRBD1. This sequence was found in a man aged 50 to 59 with active COVID-19. This CDR3 is CASSTVGGQGATEAFF. The CDR3 region has the DNA TGTGCCAGCAGTACCGTCGGGGGACAGGGGGCCACTGAAGCTTTCTTT.